These 23 T cell receptor beta chains were sequenced from one sample in a study of control samples from healthy donors and cancer patients. TCRdb's table, derived via immunoSEQ multiplex PCR, lists solely in-frame clones and lacks some. The table records 95,000 to 100,000 clones, almost 85% of them present only once. Sequencing was carried out using blood. The receptors here all came from a man aged 55 to 69 in good health.

The chain employs TRBV6-5 and TRBJ2-1; 10 nucleotides line up with TRBD2. Germline V CDR1 and CDR2: MNHEY, SVGAGI. Unmatched junction bases numbered 2, after V lost 5 bases and J lost 1 base. This CDR3 is built from 15 residues. CDR3 nucleotides: TGTGCCAGCAGTAGCGGGGGGGGATCCTACAATGAGCAGTTCTTC. Encoded protein: CASSSGGGSYNEQFF.

This clone has a single count. This chain uses TRBV7-9 with TRBJ1-1; the D gene is possibly TRBD1 (6 bases). This CDR3 has 14 residues. The germline gives CDR1 SEHNR, CDR2 FQNEAQ (reference sequence). V was shortened by 1 base and J by 6 bases, with 12 bases between the two germline ends. The CDR3 DNA is TGTGCCAGCAGCTTAGGGCAGGGGCGGGCTGAAGCTTTCTTT. It yields the protein CASSLGQGRAEAFF.

The V gene is TRBV9, the J gene TRBJ2-6; D unclear. Trimming shortened V by 4 bases and J by 0 bases, and 8 bases separated the two germline ends. The germline gives CDR1 SGDLS, CDR2 YYNGEE. The CDR3 covers 15 residues. Written as DNA, the CDR3 is TGTGCCAGCAGCCCCACGGGCTCTGGGGCCAACGTCCTGACTTTC. This sequence encodes CASSPTGSGANVLTF.

This clone came up a few times. The rearrangement links TRBV14 to TRBJ2-3; D is possibly TRBD2 (7 bases). The V and J ends lost 1 base and 6 bases respectively, with 26 bases between them. The germline V gene encodes CDR1 SGHDN and CDR2 FVKESK. The CDR3 runs to 19 residues. DNA for the CDR3: TGTGCCAGCAGCCAAGTTCCTGCTGGTCGCGGGGGCGCTTCGGATACGCAGTATTTT. This translates into CASSQVPAGRGGASDTQYF. The full variable domain, rest sourced from reference TRBV14 and TRBJ2-3, is EAGVTQFPSHSVIEKGQTVTLRCDPISGHDNLYWYRRVMGKEIKFLLHFVKESKQDESGMPNNRFLAERTGGTYSTLKVQPAELEDSGVYFCASSQVPAGRGGASDTQYFGPGTRLTVL.

The chain joins TRBV29-1 to TRBJ1-1, with 7 nucleotides matching TRBD1. The CDR3 runs to 13 residues. CDR1 SQVTM and CDR2 ANQGSEA come from the germline V gene. Trimming at V came to 4 bases and at J to 5 bases, leaving 7 bases not matched to a gene. The CDR3 spells CSVGDSLGTEAFF. CDR3 DNA sequence: TGCAGCGTTGGGGACAGTTTGGGTACTGAAGCTTTCTTT.

The genes are TRBV4-1 and TRBJ2-3; no definite D call. The CDR3 length is 19 residues. Germline CDR1 reads MGHRA; CDR2 reads YSYEKL. V gave up 0 bases and J gave up 5 bases, with 24 bases separating them. The CDR3 coding sequence is TGCGCCAGCAGCCAAGAAGAGGCTACGGGCTTACTTGTAGGAGATACGCAGTATTTT. It encodes CASSQEEATGLLVGDTQYF.

The CDR3 sequence: CASSDSGHPYEQYF. The CDR3 DNA is TGTGCCAGCAGTGATTCGGGACACCCCTACGAGCAGTACTTC. The chain joins TRBV6-1 to TRBJ2-7; weak D call: TRBD1 (6 bases). The CDR3 sequence is 14 residues long. Germline V lookup: CDR1 MNHNS, CDR2 SASEGT. Between the trimmed V and J ends, which lost 3 bases and 2 bases, there was a span of 11 bases.

This chain links TRBV7-9 with TRBJ1-1; 9 nucleotides align to TRBD1. The CDR3 covers 16 residues. Germline CDR1 is SEHNR and CDR2 is FQNEAQ (reference sequence). V gave up 1 base and J gave up 2 bases; unmatched junction bases: 5. The CDR3 sequence: CASSLGGTGKNTEAFF. The CDR3 nucleotides are TGTGCCAGCAGCTTAGGTGGGACAGGGAAAAACACTGAAGCTTTCTTT. The variable domain in full, with the rest retrieved from reference TRBV7-9 and TRBJ1-1, is DTGVSQNPRHKITKRGQNVTFRCDPISEHNRLYWYRQTLGQGPEFLTYFQNEAQLEKSRLLSDRFSAERPKGSFSTLEIQRTEQGDSAMYLCASSLGGTGKNTEAFFGQGTRLTVV.

The V gene is TRBV28, the J gene TRBJ2-7; 14 bases are a match to TRBD2. The CDR3 extends over 20 amino acids. In germline, CDR1 is MDHEN, CDR2 SYDVKM. V shed 5 bases and J 0 bases; nucleotides not matched to a gene: 15. Written as DNA, the CDR3 is TGTGCCAGCAGTCTCCGACTAGCGGGAGGGCCGGTTGTTATCTCCTACGAGCAGTACTTC. Protein product: CASSLRLAGGPVVISYEQYF.

The table lists this clone with a few counts. The chain carries TRBV5-6 and TRBJ1-6, with TRBD1 matching over 8 bases. With 3 bases clipped from V and 10 bases from J, the junction kept 9 bases outside the gene matches. The CDR3 consists of 15 residues. CDR1 is SGHDT and CDR2 is YYEEEE in the germline V gene. CDR3 protein: CASSSRTRGRSPLHF. DNA of the CDR3: TGTGCCAGCAGCTCACGCACCAGGGGGCGGTCACCCCTCCACTTT.

The V gene is TRBV5-4, the J gene TRBJ1-5; maybe TRBD1 (5 bases). Germline CDR1 and CDR2: SGHNT and YYREEE (reference sequence). The CDR3 has 13 residues. V was clipped by 5 bases and J by 9 bases, with 15 bases between them. Here the CDR3 reads CASSTGREGPQHF. DNA for the CDR3: TGTGCCAGCAGTACCGGCAGGGAAGGGCCCCAGCATTTT.

The chain is built from TRBV19 and TRBJ2-7; 8 bases are a match to TRBD1. This CDR3 is 15 amino acids long. The V gene's germline CDR1 is LNHDA and CDR2 SQIVND (reference sequence). The trim removed 7 bases at V and 5 bases at J, leaving 13 bases unmatched. The CDR3 reads CASMDSGTGFNEQYF. CDR3 coding DNA: TGTGCCAGTATGGATTCCGGGACAGGTTTCAACGAGCAGTACTTC.

This chain links TRBV5-1 with TRBJ2-3, with D possibly being TRBD1 or TRBD2 (7 bases each). V lost 5 bases and J 3 bases, leaving 19 bases between the germline ends. CDR3 size: 16 residues. Germline-derived CDR1 and CDR2 are SGHRS and YFSETQ. The CDR3 region is CASRGGRTRGTDTQYF. CDR3 sequence (DNA): TGCGCCAGCAGGGGGGGGCGGACCAGGGGGACAGATACGCAGTATTTT.

This clone appeared a few times. The gene calls are TRBV6-4 and TRBJ2-2, with D possibly being TRBD2 (6 bases). The CDR3 covers 14 residues. CDR1 MRHNA and CDR2 SNTAGT come from the germline V gene. V was clipped by 4 bases and J by 3 bases, with 9 bases between them. CDR3 in DNA: TGTGCCAGCAGTGCGGGAGTTGACACCGGGGAGCTGTTTTTT. This gives the protein CASSAGVDTGELFF.

This chain connects TRBV30 to TRBJ2-7; 11 positions agree with TRBD1. The CDR3 is 16 amino acids. Germline CDR1 and CDR2: GTSNPN and SVGIG (reference sequence). J gave up 3 bases and V 8 bases, and 15 bases lay outside the gene matches. DNA for the CDR3: TGTGCCGCGACAAAAAAAAGGGGACAGGGGGGCTACGAGCAGTACTTC. Translated, it gives CAATKKRGQGGYEQYF.

The CDR3 region is CASSPPGQGNNEQFF. The CDR3 DNA reads as TGTGCCAGCAGTCCCCCGGGACAGGGGAACAATGAGCAGTTCTTC. The V gene is TRBV6-5, the J gene TRBJ2-1, with 10 bases aligning to TRBD1. CDR3 length: 15 amino acids. Germline V gene data show CDR1 as MNHEY and CDR2 as SVGAGI. Unmatched junction bases numbered 6, after V lost 5 bases and J lost 5 bases.

The rearrangement links TRBV5-4 to TRBJ1-1; no firm D call. V was cut by 6 bases and J by 2 bases, with 11 bases left in between. Per the germline V gene, CDR1 is SGHNT and CDR2 is YYREEE (reference sequence). This CDR3 has 13 amino acids. CDR3 DNA sequence: TGTGCCAGCAAGGGCTGGTCAAACACTGAAGCTTTCTTT. Its translation is CASKGWSNTEAFF.

The chain employs TRBV7-6 and TRBJ1-2; TRBD1 might be the D (5 bases). Trimming removed 4 bases from V and 2 bases from J, with 17 bases in between. CDR3 length: 16 residues. Germline loops: CDR1 SGHVS, CDR2 FNYEAQ. CDR3: CASSSPPGRKNYGYTF. Written as DNA, the CDR3 is TGTGCCAGCAGCTCACCCCCGGGACGGAAAAACTATGGCTACACCTTC.

V gene TRBV30 combines with J gene TRBJ1-2; D is unclear. The CDR3 sequence is 15 residues long. CDR1 and CDR2 from the germline V gene are GTSNPN and SVGIG (reference sequence). The V gene lost 4 bases and the J gene lost 2 bases, with 17 bases spanning the gap. The CDR3 here is CAWTLPGFSNYGYTF. CDR3 bases: TGTGCCTGGACCTTACCAGGCTTCAGCAACTATGGCTACACCTTC.

DNA for the CDR3: TGTGCCAGCGGATACCGAGCGGGAGGGGGCACAGATACGCAGTATTTT. This codes for CASGYRAGGGTDTQYF. The chain carries TRBV28 and TRBJ2-3; TRBD2 aligns across 10 bases. Germline CDR1 reads MDHEN; CDR2 reads SYDVKM. V trimming: 8 bases; J trimming: 1 base; junction bases outside the gene matches: 9. The CDR3 runs 16 residues.

The chain is built from TRBV5-1 and TRBJ1-2; D perhaps matches TRBD1 (5 bases). The CDR3 is made up of 15 amino acids. The V gene's germline CDR1 is SGHRS and CDR2 YFSETQ. The V end lost 1 base, the J end lost 5 bases, and 15 bases lay between the germline ends. The chain's CDR3 is CASSLNGDSSYGYTF. CDR3 sequence (DNA): TGCGCCAGCAGCTTGAATGGCGACAGCTCTTATGGCTACACCTTC.

The J gene is TRBJ1-4, the V gene TRBV21-1; TRBD1, as called in the table, went unchecked against the DNA. TRBV21-1 is deemed a pseudogene. The CDR3 is 15 residues long. The CDR3 protein is CASSLQGAANEKLFF. CDR3 coding DNA: TGTGCCAGCAGCCTACAGGGGGCGGCTAATGAAAAACTGTTTTTT.

Points on this clone: The identical CDR3 is also encoded by other nucleotide sequences in the sample. The chain carries TRBV3-1 (or the pseudogene TRBV3-2) and TRBJ2-1; D is possibly TRBD2 (5 bases). Germline V gene data show CDR1 as LGHDT and CDR2 as YNNKEL (reference sequence). The CDR3 sequence is 18 residues long. Trimming cost V 4 bases and J 0 bases, with 19 bases left between them. The DNA for the CDR3 is TGTGCCAGCAGCCGACCGCGCGGTCGGGGAATCTCCTACAATGAGCAGTTCTTC. Translating it yields CASSRPRGRGISYNEQFF.